The present T cell receptor beta chain was sequenced within a study of blood T cell repertoires in COVID-19. This table comes from immunoSEQ multiplex PCR, and its TCRdb copy is limited to in-frame clones, with some not included. The sample lists about 68,000 clones; 70% to 90% were seen once. A remark on this clone: An end of the junction does not agree with germline; a read error may underlie this.

The germline V gene has CDR1 SGHTA and CDR2 FQGTGA. The CDR3 totals 13 residues. The rearrangement uses TRBV7-3 and TRBJ2-7, with D maybe TRBD2 (5 bases). What was sequenced was peripheral blood. This TCR was sampled from a man aged 45-65 years with acute or convalescent COVID-19. The CDR3 DNA reads TGTGCCAGCAGCTTAAAAGGCTCCGGGGTTTTAACCTTC. This translates into CASSLKGSGVLTF.